A selection of T cell receptor beta chains follows, all from one sample in a study of blood T cell repertoires in COVID-19. The assay was immunoSEQ multiplex PCR, and TCRdb's table has in-frame clones only and misses some. The sample yields fewer than 500,000 clones, approximately 90% seen once. Sequencing was done on a sample of PBMCs or T cells enriched from blood (not recorded which). The receptors were gathered from a woman between 18 and 30 years old who had recovered from COVID-19. Both conserved end residues are part of each CDR3. Each record gives: CDR3 DNA, CDR3 protein, V gene, J gene, D gene, clone size. The D gene is left open where the match is weak. Expanded clones are given a class, and other clones once, few, many or no size at all.

CDR3 DNA: TGTGCCAGCAGTGAAGGACGAGGGAATCATGGCTACACCTTC
CDR3 protein: CASSEGRGNHGYTF
V gene: TRBV6-1
J gene: TRBJ1-2
D gene: -
clone size: -

CDR3 DNA: TGTGCCAGCAGTGTTTACAGGGAAGCTTTCTTT
CDR3 protein: CASSVYREAFF
V gene: TRBV25-1
J gene: TRBJ1-1
D gene: -
clone size: -

CDR3 DNA: TGTGCCAGCAGCCAAGATATAACGAGACTAGCGGGGGATGAGCAGTTCTTC
CDR3 protein: CASSQDITRLAGDEQFF
V gene: TRBV3-1/TRBV3-2
J gene: TRBJ2-1
D gene: TRBD2
clone size: -

CDR3 DNA: TGTGCCAGCAGTTTATTGGCAGGGGGTCAGCCCCAGCATTTT
CDR3 protein: CASSLLAGGQPQHF
V gene: TRBV28
J gene: TRBJ1-5
D gene: TRBD1
clone size: -

CDR3 DNA: TGCGCCAGCAGCTTGGGGGACAGGGGCCCTGAAGCTTTCTTT
CDR3 protein: CASSLGDRGPEAFF
V gene: TRBV5-1
J gene: TRBJ1-1
D gene: TRBD1
clone size: -

CDR3 DNA: TGTGCCAGCAGCGGCGGGGGCGGCAAAAACATTCAGTACTTC
CDR3 protein: CASSGGGGKNIQYF
V gene: TRBV9
J gene: TRBJ2-4
D gene: -
clone size: -

CDR3 DNA: TGTGCCAGTAGTATTGCCGGAGTTAATGAAAAACTGTTTTTT
CDR3 protein: CASSIAGVNEKLFF
V gene: TRBV19
J gene: TRBJ1-4
D gene: -
clone size: -

CDR3 DNA: TGTGCCAGCAGTTTAGCCGACAGGGGTTCCGGGGAGCTGTTTTTT
CDR3 protein: CASSLADRGSGELFF
V gene: TRBV28
J gene: TRBJ2-2
D gene: TRBD1
clone size: -

CDR3 DNA: TGCGCCAGCAGCCAAACAACAGGGAACTCGCAGTACTTC
CDR3 protein: CASSQTTGNSQYF
V gene: TRBV5-1
J gene: TRBJ2-7
D gene: -
clone size: -

CDR3 DNA: TGTGCCAGCAGTCGCTCCGACAGTGAAGCTTTCTTT
CDR3 protein: CASSRSDSEAFF
V gene: TRBV6-5
J gene: TRBJ1-1
D gene: -
clone size: -

CDR3 DNA: TGTGCCAGCAGCTTGGATCGCGGGACTCCCTGGATCGATTCACCCCTCCACTTT
CDR3 protein: CASSLDRGTPWIDSPLHF
V gene: TRBV5-6
J gene: TRBJ1-6
D gene: -
clone size: once

CDR3 DNA: TGCAGCGTTGTAAGCAGGGTTAGCCAAGAGACCCAGTACTTC
CDR3 protein: CSVVSRVSQETQYF
V gene: TRBV29-1
J gene: TRBJ2-5
D gene: -
clone size: -

CDR3 DNA: TGTGCCTGGGCCGGCGGGACCTACGAGCAGTACTTC
CDR3 protein: CAWAGGTYEQYF
V gene: TRBV30
J gene: TRBJ2-7
D gene: -
clone size: -

CDR3 DNA: TGTGCCAGCACATCCCTCACATCACCCCTCCACTTT
CDR3 protein: CASTSLTSPLHF
V gene: TRBV28
J gene: TRBJ1-6
D gene: -
clone size: -

CDR3 DNA: TGCGCCAGCAGCAAATGGGCCGGTGGGACAGGGAACACCGGGGAGCTGTTTTTT
CDR3 protein: CASSKWAGGTGNTGELFF
V gene: TRBV4-1
J gene: TRBJ2-2
D gene: TRBD1
clone size: -

CDR3 DNA: TGTGCCAGCAGCCAAGATCCCGAACGCGAGTACGAGCAGTACTTC
CDR3 protein: CASSQDPEREYEQYF
V gene: TRBV4-2
J gene: TRBJ2-7
D gene: -
clone size: -

CDR3 DNA: TGTGCCAGCACCATGCCGGAGTACTATGGCTACACCTTC
CDR3 protein: CASTMPEYYGYTF
V gene: TRBV12-3/TRBV12-4
J gene: TRBJ1-2
D gene: -
clone size: -

CDR3 DNA: TGTGCCAGCAGTTGGAAAGGGGTTGCTGGGGCCAACGTCCTGACTTTC
CDR3 protein: CASSWKGVAGANVLTF
V gene: TRBV6-5
J gene: TRBJ2-6
D gene: -
clone size: -

CDR3 DNA: TGTGCCAGCAGCCCCCGGGCTAGCGGGGGATCAGATACGCAGTATTTT
CDR3 protein: CASSPRASGGSDTQYF
V gene: TRBV7-9
J gene: TRBJ2-3
D gene: TRBD2
clone size: -

CDR3 DNA: TGTGCCAGCAGCTCCCCTCGACAGGTTAAGAGCCTAAGCTCCTACGAGCAGTACTTC
CDR3 protein: CASSSPRQVKSLSSYEQYF
V gene: TRBV6-6
J gene: TRBJ2-7
D gene: -
clone size: -

CDR3 DNA: TGCGCCAGCACGGACGGGTTAGCGGGCACTGAAGCTTTCTTT
CDR3 protein: CASTDGLAGTEAFF
V gene: TRBV5-1
J gene: TRBJ1-1
D gene: -
clone size: -

CDR3 DNA: TGTGCCAGCAGCGCACCCGGGACAAATTCACCCCTCCACTTT
CDR3 protein: CASSAPGTNSPLHF
V gene: TRBV9
J gene: TRBJ1-6
D gene: -
clone size: -

CDR3 DNA: TGTGCCAGCAGCTCCTCGTATAAAAGCAATCAGCCCCAGCATTTT
CDR3 protein: CASSSSYKSNQPQHF
V gene: TRBV5-6
J gene: TRBJ1-5
D gene: -
clone size: -

CDR3 DNA: TGCGCCAGCAGCTTAGGACTGATAAATTCACCCCTCCACTTT
CDR3 protein: CASSLGLINSPLHF
V gene: TRBV5-1
J gene: TRBJ1-6
D gene: -
clone size: -